This T cell receptor (beta chain) was obtained from a study of control samples from healthy donors and cancer patients (dated by TCRdb to the early 2020s). With regard to this clone: The antigen it binds to is not known. Base-call qualities are not available, and no considerably larger clone is one nucleotide away.

Its CDR3 holds 14 amino acids, cysteine through phenylalanine. Kept here is only the CDR3 DNA, which spans 42 bases and is read in frame from base 1. Trimming takes 4 bases off V and 2 bases off J; junction bases not matched to a gene: 1. CDR1 and CDR2 are drawn from the germline V gene: LGHNA, YNFKEQ. The library came from the immunoSEQ multiplex PCR assay. TCRdb provides this immuneACCESS table in a form limited to in-frame rearrangements. Some clones are lacking; in checked studies, under half of them reflect an unresolved V gene, and why the rest are absent is not known. The sample has roughly 55,000 clones on record, approximately 91% of them singletons. The ten largest clones add up to around 3.8% of the sample.

The clonotype originates from a man between 50 and 59 years old in good health. The V gene is TRBV4-2 and the J gene is TRBJ2-5; 10 central bases correspond to TRBD1. Sample: blood. The sequence in DNA is TGTGCCAGCAGCCGGACAGGGGGGCAAGAGACCCAGTACTTC. Translation gives CASSRTGGQETQYF.